Listed below are T cell receptor beta chains from one sample, sequenced in a study of regulatory T cells in long-lasting Graves disease. TCRdb called the multiplex PCR reads again in MiXCR, with one record for every CDR3 protein. In the table there are roughly 470,000 distinct CDR3 sequences, around 21% of which are singletons. The source material was peripheral blood mononuclear cells (PBMCs), sampled when the disease was refractory, from a patient treated with antithyroid drugs. Source of these receptors: a female donor with Graves disease. Each CDR3 is given with its conserved first and last residue. The order of the fields is V gene, CDR3 length, clone size, D gene, J gene, CDR3 DNA, CDR3 protein. D genes are given only for firm matches. The listing skips clone size in some rows; elsewhere it reads once, few, many or a size class.

>TRBV4-1|14|many|-|TRBJ1-6
TGCGCCAGCAGCTCAGTGCAGGGAATTTCACCCCTCCACTTT
CASSSVQGISPLHF
>TRBV18|17|few|-|TRBJ1-2
TGTGCCAGCTCACCACAACACGGTCAGGTTGGGATCTATGGCTACACCTTC
CASSPQHGQVGIYGYTF
>TRBV15|18|few|TRBD1|TRBJ1-5
TGTGCCACCAGCAGAGGCCGGACAGGGGGCGGTTCGAGTCAGCCCCAGCATTTT
CATSRGRTGGGSSQPQHF
>TRBV3-1|14|few|TRBD1|TRBJ1-2
TGTGCCAGCAGCCGGGACAGGGTCATGGCTGGCTACACCTTC
CASSRDRVMAGYTF
>TRBV6-5|14|many|-|TRBJ1-1
TGTGCCAGCAGTTTTTTGACGGGACCCACTGAAGCTTTCTTT
CASSFLTGPTEAFF
>TRBV7-3|13|few|-|TRBJ1-1
TGTGCCAGCAGCTTAACTGTGTACACTGAAGCTTTCTTT
CASSLTVYTEAFF
>TRBV5-1|13|-|-|TRBJ1-2
TGCGCCAGCAGCCCAGACAGTAACTATGGCTACACCTTC
CASSPDSNYGYTF
>TRBV19|13|-|-|TRBJ1-1
TGTGCCAGTAGTTGGAGGGGTAACACTGAAGCTTTCTTT
CASSWRGNTEAFF
>TRBV27|14|few|TRBD1|TRBJ1-6
TGTGCCAGCAGGCCCGGGACAGGGCATTCACCCCTCCACTTT
CASRPGTGHSPLHF
>TRBV7-2|14|-|-|TRBJ2-7
TGTGCCAGCAGCTTAGATACGGGGGTATACGAGCAGTACTTC
CASSLDTGVYEQYF
>TRBV6-2/TRBV6-3|15|-|TRBD2|TRBJ2-1
TGTGCCAGCAGGGATAGCGGGAGTCTCTACAATGAGCAGTTCTTC
CASRDSGSLYNEQFF
>TRBV24-1|14|many|TRBD2|TRBJ2-2
TGTGCCACCTCGTGGGGGGGAGGCACCGGGGAGCTGTTTTTT
CATSWGGGTGELFF
>TRBV28|14|-|TRBD2|TRBJ2-3
TGTGCCAGCAGTTTTAGCGGGAGTGGAGATACGCAGTATTTT
CASSFSGSGDTQYF
>TRBV20-1|13|-|-|TRBJ2-2
TGCAGTGCTAGCGGGCCGAACACCGGGGAGCCGTTTTTT
CSASGPNTGEPFF
>TRBV9|15|many|TRBD2|TRBJ2-5
TGTGCCAGCAGCTTCGGGACTAGCGGGAGTGAGACCCAGTACTTC
CASSFGTSGSETQYF
>TRBV15|12|many|-|TRBJ1-1
TGTGCCACCTTGGGGCTGAACACTGAAGCTTTCTTT
CATLGLNTEAFF
>TRBV19|14|-|-|TRBJ1-2
TGTGCCAGTAGTATTTTTGGGTCGGACTATGGCTACACCTTC
CASSIFGSDYGYTF
>TRBV29-1|14|-|-|TRBJ2-7
TGCAGCGTTAACATTCAGGGTGTTGGCTACGAGCAGTACTTC
CSVNIQGVGYEQYF
>TRBV6-2/TRBV6-3|12|-|-|TRBJ2-2
TGTGCCAGCAGTTATGGCGCCGGGGAGCTGTTTTTT
CASSYGAGELFF
>TRBV6-1|14|many|TRBD2|TRBJ2-7
TGTGCCAGCAGGGCTAGCGGGGGAACCTACGAGCAGTACTTC
CASRASGGTYEQYF
>TRBV25-1|14|-|TRBD1|TRBJ2-7
TGTGCCAGCAGTCTCCCCGGGACAGGGCCCGAGCAGTACTTC
CASSLPGTGPEQYF
>TRBV5-1|13|-|-|TRBJ1-1
TGCGCCAGCAGCTCCGGAGCTTACACTGAAGCTTTCTTT
CASSSGAYTEAFF
>TRBV9|13|many|-|TRBJ1-5
TGTGCCAGCAGTGTGGGGAGCAATCAGCCCCAGCATTTT
CASSVGSNQPQHF
>TRBV6-1|15|few|-|TRBJ1-1
TGTGCCAGCACCCGCCTAGGGGAAGGGCGGACTGAAGCTTTCTTT
CASTRLGEGRTEAFF
>TRBV18|16|few|TRBD1|TRBJ2-5
TGTGCCAGCTCACCGAGGGACAGGGGGCTTCGAGAGACCCAGTACTTC
CASSPRDRGLRETQYF
>TRBV6-1|13|few|-|TRBJ1-1
TGTGCCACGGGGGGGCGCGGGAACACTGAAGCTTTCTTT
CATGGRGNTEAFF
>TRBV18|14|many|-|TRBJ1-2
TGTGCCAGCTCACCAGTACAGGGCGGCTATGGCTACACCTTC
CASSPVQGGYGYTF